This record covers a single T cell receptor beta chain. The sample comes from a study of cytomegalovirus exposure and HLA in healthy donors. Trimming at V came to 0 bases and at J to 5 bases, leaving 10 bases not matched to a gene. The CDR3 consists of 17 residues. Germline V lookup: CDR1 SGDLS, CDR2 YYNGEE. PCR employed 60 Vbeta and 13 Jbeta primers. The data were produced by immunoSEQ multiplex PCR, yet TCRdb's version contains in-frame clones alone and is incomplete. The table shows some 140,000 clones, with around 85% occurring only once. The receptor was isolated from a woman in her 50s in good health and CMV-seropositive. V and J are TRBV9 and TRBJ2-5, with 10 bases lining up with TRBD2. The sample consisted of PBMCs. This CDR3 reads CASSVGSSGGFAETQYF. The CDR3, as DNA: TGTGCCAGCAGCGTAGGGTCTAGCGGGGGATTCGCGGAGACCCAGTACTTC.